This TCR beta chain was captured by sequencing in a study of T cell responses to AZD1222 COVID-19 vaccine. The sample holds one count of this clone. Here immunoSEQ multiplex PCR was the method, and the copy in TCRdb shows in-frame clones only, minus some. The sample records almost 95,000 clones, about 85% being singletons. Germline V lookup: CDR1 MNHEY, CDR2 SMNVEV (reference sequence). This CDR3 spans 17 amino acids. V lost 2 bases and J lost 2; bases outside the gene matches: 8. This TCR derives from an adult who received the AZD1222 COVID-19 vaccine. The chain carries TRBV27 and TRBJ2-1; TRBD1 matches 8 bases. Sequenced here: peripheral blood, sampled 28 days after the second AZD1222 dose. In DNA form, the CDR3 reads TGTGCCAGCAGTTTAGACAGGGGTTGGTTAGCCTACAATGAGCAGTTCTTC. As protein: CASSLDRGWLAYNEQFF.